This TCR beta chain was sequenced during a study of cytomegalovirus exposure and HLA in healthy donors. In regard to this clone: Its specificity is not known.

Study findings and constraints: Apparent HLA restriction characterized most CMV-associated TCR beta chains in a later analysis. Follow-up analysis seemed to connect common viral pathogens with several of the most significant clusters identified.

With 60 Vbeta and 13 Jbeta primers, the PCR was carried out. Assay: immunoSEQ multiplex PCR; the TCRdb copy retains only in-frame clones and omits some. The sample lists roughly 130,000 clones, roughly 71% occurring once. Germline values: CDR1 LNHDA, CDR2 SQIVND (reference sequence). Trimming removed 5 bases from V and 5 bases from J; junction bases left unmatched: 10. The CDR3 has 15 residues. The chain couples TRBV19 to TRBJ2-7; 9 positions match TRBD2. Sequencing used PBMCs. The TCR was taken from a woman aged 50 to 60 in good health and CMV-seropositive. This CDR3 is CASSALAGGRHEQYF. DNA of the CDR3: TGTGCCAGTAGTGCGCTGGCGGGGGGGCGTCACGAGCAGTACTTC.